These T cell receptor beta chains were read from a single sample in a study of T cells in Graves' hyperthyroidism and ophthalmopathy. TCRdb reprocessed the multiplex PCR reads via MiXCR and lists one record per CDR3 protein. The table records hundreds of thousands of distinct CDR3 sequences, around 20% of them present only once. Sequenced sample: blood. The receptors were sampled from a woman aged 45-65 years with Graves' hyperthyroidism that later progressed to Graves' ophthalmopathy. Both conserved end residues are part of each CDR3. Fields, in order: clone size, D gene, V gene, J gene, CDR3 DNA, CDR3 protein. D genes are given only for firm matches. A clone size is listed for some rows: how often the clone was seen (once, few, many), or a class if it is expanded.

>few|.|TRBV12-3/TRBV12-4|TRBJ1-2
TGTGCCAGCAGTACGAGTAACAACTATGGCTACACCTTC
CASSTSNNYGYTF
>once|TRBD2|TRBV11-2|TRBJ2-7
TGTGCCAGCAGCCGGGGGGGGGCCCCCTCCTACGAGCAGTACTTC
CASSRGGAPSYEQYF
>many|TRBD1|TRBV11-1|TRBJ2-1
TGTGCCAGCAGCATCAACCCGGGACAGGTCTACTACAATGAGCAGTTCTTC
CASSINPGQVYYNEQFF
>.|TRBD1|TRBV12-5|TRBJ1-1
TGTGCTAGTGGTCCGTCCTACAGGGGGCGATTTTTTTTGTTTGACACTGAAGCTTTCTTT
CASGPSYRGRFFLFDTEAFF
>few|.|TRBV6-1|TRBJ1-5
TGTGCCAGCAGTGCCCCAAGGGCGGTGGGTCAGCCCCAGCATTTT
CASSAPRAVGQPQHF
>.|.|TRBV5-6|TRBJ2-1
TGTGCCAGCAGCGCAGCCCATGAGCAGTTCTTC
CASSAAHEQFF
>many|.|TRBV12-3/TRBV12-4|TRBJ1-2
TGTGCCAGCAGTTCAAGAGGGGGTGGCTACACCTTC
CASSSRGGGYTF
>once|.|TRBV9|TRBJ2-2
TGTGCCAGCGGCGTCCTGACAGAGAACACCGGGGAGCTGTTTTTT
CASGVLTENTGELFF
>.|.|TRBV30|TRBJ1-6
TGTGCCTGGGACCGGGGGCGGGTGGATTCACCCCTCCACTTT
CAWDRGRVDSPLHF
>many|TRBD2|TRBV11-1|TRBJ2-5
TGTGCCAGCAGCTTAGCTCGGGGACTAGCGCTAAAAGAGACCCAGTACTTC
CASSLARGLALKETQYF
>.|.|TRBV12-3/TRBV12-4|TRBJ1-6
TGTGCCAGCAGTTTACATGGTAGGGGGAAGAATTCACCCCTCCACTTT
CASSLHGRGKNSPLHF
>many|.|TRBV30|TRBJ1-6
TGTGCCTGGAGTGCGGGAAGGGCCGCTAATTCACCCCTCCACTTT
CAWSAGRAANSPLHF
>few|.|TRBV27|TRBJ2-1
TGTGCCAGCAGTTCCAGGGTAACCTACAATGAGCAGTTCTTC
CASSSRVTYNEQFF
>few|TRBD1|TRBV3-1|TRBJ1-4
TGTGCCAGCAGCCGTGGGACAGGGGAAAATGAAAAACTGTTTTTT
CASSRGTGENEKLFF
>many|.|TRBV6-1|TRBJ2-3
TGTGCCAGCAGTGAAGCGCCAGGGTTCACAGATACGCAGTATTTT
CASSEAPGFTDTQYF
>.|.|TRBV6-2/TRBV6-3|TRBJ2-7
TGTGCCAGCAGTTACTCCCCGTCAGAGGTCCACGAGCAGTACTTC
CASSYSPSEVHEQYF
>.|TRBD1|TRBV6-1|TRBJ1-6
TGTGCCAGCAGGGGACAGGCTTCACCCCTCCACTTT
CASRGQASPLHF
>many|.|TRBV27|TRBJ1-1
TGTGCCAGCAGTTTATTCCGGGACACTGAAGCTTTCTTT
CASSLFRDTEAFF
>.|TRBD1|TRBV4-1|TRBJ2-5
TGCGCCAGCAGCCAAGAACAGGGGGGTTTCCAAGAGACCCAGTACTTC
CASSQEQGGFQETQYF
>.|TRBD1|TRBV19|TRBJ1-1
TGTGCCAGTTTACCGGGACAGGGATGGTTGGGCCGGAGTACTGAAGCTTTCTTT
CASLPGQGWLGRSTEAFF
>.|TRBD2|TRBV5-4|TRBJ2-1
TGTGCCAGCAGCTGGGAGCGGGGAAGGCGGTTCTTC
CASSWERGRRFF
>few|.|TRBV5-5|TRBJ1-2
TGTGCCAGCAGCCCCGGGGGGGGTTGGGGCTATGGCTACACCTTC
CASSPGGGWGYGYTF
>once|.|TRBV28|TRBJ2-1
TGTGCCAGCGCAGTTTTTTTGGGCAATGAGCAGTTCTTC
CASAVFLGNEQFF
>many|.|TRBV6-5|TRBJ1-3
TGTGCCAGCAGTTACGGACCGAAATCTGGAAACACCATATATTTT
CASSYGPKSGNTIYF
>.|.|TRBV20-1|TRBJ1-5
TGCGGTGCCCCGGGACGGTCCTTTAGCAATCAGCCCCAGCATTTT
CGAPGRSFSNQPQHF
>.|.|TRBV18|TRBJ1-4
TGTGCCAGCTCACAATTGGCAACTAATGAAAAACTGTTTTTT
CASSQLATNEKLFF
>many|.|TRBV11-2|TRBJ2-7
TGTGCCAGCAGATCCGATCGGGACGGGTACGAGCAGTACTTC
CASRSDRDGYEQYF
>few|.|TRBV15|TRBJ1-5
TGTGCCACCAGCAGAGATCTTAGCGCAGCCGCAGAGCCCCAGCATTTT
CATSRDLSAAAEPQHF
>.|.|TRBV5-4|TRBJ1-2
TGTGCCAGCAGCTTGACCCAGGTACGGAACTATGGCTACACCTTC
CASSLTQVRNYGYTF
>many|.|TRBV12-3/TRBV12-4|TRBJ1-1
TGTGCCAGCAGTTTTATAGGTACCCGAATGAACACTGAAGCTTTCTTT
CASSFIGTRMNTEAFF
>many|TRBD1|TRBV27|TRBJ1-2
TGTGCCAGCAGTCTAAAGGGACAGGGAATATCCCTATATGGCTACACCTTC
CASSLKGQGISLYGYTF
>.|.|TRBV4-1|TRBJ2-1
TGCGTCAGCAGCCAAGATCCGGAAAACTACGAGCAGTTCTTC
CVSSQDPENYEQFF
>many|.|TRBV9|TRBJ2-7
TGTGCCAGCAGCGTAGGCGACGGCTTCTCCTACGAGCAGTACTTC
CASSVGDGFSYEQYF
>few|.|TRBV30|TRBJ2-6
TGTGCCTGGACTTCTGGTGGTGGTGGGGCCAACGTCCTGACTTTC
CAWTSGGGGANVLTF
>many|.|TRBV5-1|TRBJ2-3
TGCGCCAGCAGCGAGCCGTTAGTGGGGTACACAGATACGCAGTATTTT
CASSEPLVGYTDTQYF
>few|TRBD1|TRBV5-1|TRBJ2-1
TGCGCCAGCAGAGTAACAGGGGGCTATGAGCAGTTCTTC
CASRVTGGYEQFF
>many|.|TRBV18|TRBJ1-1
TGTGCCAGCTCACCATCGCACACATACACTGAAGCTTTCTTT
CASSPSHTYTEAFF
>few|.|TRBV3-1|TRBJ2-1
TGTGCCAGCAGCCAAGAGGGCAGGGTAGGGGAGCAGTTCTTC
CASSQEGRVGEQFF
>many|TRBD1|TRBV7-8|TRBJ2-5
TGTGCCAGCAGCTACGACAGGGGGCGGCAAGAGACCCAGTACTTC
CASSYDRGRQETQYF
>many|TRBD1|TRBV9|TRBJ1-1
TGTGCCAGCAGCACAGGGGACCTACACACTGAAGCTTTCTTT
CASSTGDLHTEAFF
>few|TRBD1|TRBV4-1|TRBJ1-3
TGCGCCAGCAGCCAAACCTTCCCGGGACAGGAGTTCTCTGGAAACACCATATATTTT
CASSQTFPGQEFSGNTIYF
>few|TRBD2|TRBV6-1|TRBJ2-3
TGTGCCAGCAGTGAAAAAGATCTAGCGGGGGACACAGATACGCAGTATTTT
CASSEKDLAGDTDTQYF
>few|TRBD2|TRBV5-1|TRBJ2-3
TGCGCCAGCAGCACCAGGAGCGGGGGGCCGACAGATACGCAGTATTTT
CASSTRSGGPTDTQYF
>.|.|TRBV24-1|TRBJ2-7
TGTGCCACCAGTGATTTTACTGGGCCCAACCCCAACGAGCAGTACTTC
CATSDFTGPNPNEQYF
>many|.|TRBV3-1|TRBJ2-3
TGTGCCAGCAAGGAGGGTAGTACAGATACGCAGTATTTT
CASKEGSTDTQYF